A selection of T cell receptor beta chains follows, all from one sample in a study of blood T cell repertoires in COVID-19. The repertoire was sequenced with immunoSEQ multiplex PCR; TCRdb's copy has only in-frame clones and lacks some. The profile shows a few hundred thousand clones, approximately 86% of them singletons. Sequencing was performed on peripheral blood. Receptors were obtained from a man in his late teens or twenties with active or convalescent COVID-19. Each CDR3 is given with its conserved first and last residue.

>TRBV25-1
CASSEGGEGSGYNEQFF
>TRBV18
CASSPPRQGLVEQYF
>TRBV5-1
CASSSTGDINQPQHF
>TRBV5-1
CASSPGALTGNTIYF
>TRBV2
CASREGAFSQPQHF
>TRBV18
CASSPSGLPEAFF
>TRBV28
CASSPSGQGTGQPQHF
>TRBV6-2/TRBV6-3
CASSYRSWRANEQFF
>TRBV5-1
CASSLGQPDQPQHF
>TRBV7-2
CASSLGGRTYEQYF
>TRBV29-1
CSAGQGIGEQYF
>TRBV18
CASSPGQNSPLHF
>TRBV29-1
CSVGQGGTEAFF
>TRBV7-2
CASSHDSQETQYF
>TRBV5-1
CASSVPSPVTGELFF